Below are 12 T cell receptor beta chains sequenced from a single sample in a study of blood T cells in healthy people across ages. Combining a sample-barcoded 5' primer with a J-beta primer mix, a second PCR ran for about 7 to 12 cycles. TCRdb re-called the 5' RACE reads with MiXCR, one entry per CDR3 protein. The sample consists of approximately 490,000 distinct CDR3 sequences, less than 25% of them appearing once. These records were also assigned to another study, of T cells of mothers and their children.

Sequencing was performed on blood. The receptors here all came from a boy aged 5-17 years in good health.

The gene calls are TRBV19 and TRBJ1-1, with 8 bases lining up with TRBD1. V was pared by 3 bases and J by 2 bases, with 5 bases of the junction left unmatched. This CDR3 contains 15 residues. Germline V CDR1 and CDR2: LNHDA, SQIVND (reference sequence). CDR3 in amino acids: CASSIGQGGNTEAFF. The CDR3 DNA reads TGTGCCAGTAGTATTGGACAGGGCGGAAACACTGAAGCTTTCTTT.

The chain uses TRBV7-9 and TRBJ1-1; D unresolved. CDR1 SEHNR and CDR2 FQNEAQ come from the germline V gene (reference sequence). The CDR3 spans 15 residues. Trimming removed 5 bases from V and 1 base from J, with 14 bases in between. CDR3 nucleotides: TGTGCCAGCAGCACAAGCATTGTCCCGAACACTGAAGCTTTCTTT. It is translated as CASSTSIVPNTEAFF.

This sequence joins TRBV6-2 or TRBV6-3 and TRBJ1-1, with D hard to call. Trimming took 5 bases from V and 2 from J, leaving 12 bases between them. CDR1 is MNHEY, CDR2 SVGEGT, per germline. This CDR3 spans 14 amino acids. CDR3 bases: TGTGCCAGCAGTCCCTTGCAAACCAACACTGAAGCTTTCTTT. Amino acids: CASSPLQTNTEAFF.

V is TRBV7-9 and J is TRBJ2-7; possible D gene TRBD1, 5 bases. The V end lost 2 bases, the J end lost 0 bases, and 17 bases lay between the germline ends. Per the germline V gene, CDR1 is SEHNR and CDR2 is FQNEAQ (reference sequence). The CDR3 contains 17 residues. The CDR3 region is CASSLKNSRGSSYEQYF. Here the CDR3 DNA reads TGTGCCAGCAGCTTAAAGAATTCAAGGGGCAGCTCCTACGAGCAGTACTTC.

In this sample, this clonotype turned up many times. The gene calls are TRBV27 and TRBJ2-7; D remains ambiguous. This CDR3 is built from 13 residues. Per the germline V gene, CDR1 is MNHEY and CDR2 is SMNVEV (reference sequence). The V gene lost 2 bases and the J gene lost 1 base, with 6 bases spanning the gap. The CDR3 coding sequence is TGTGCCAGCAGTTTAAAAGGATCCTACGAGCAGTACTTC. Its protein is CASSLKGSYEQYF.

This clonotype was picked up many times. CDR3 residues: CSVEDGAYEQYF. The CDR3 nucleotides read TGCAGCGTTGAAGATGGAGCCTACGAGCAGTACTTC. The chain is built from TRBV29-1 and TRBJ2-7; D remains unclear. The CDR3 totals 12 residues. Germline loops: CDR1 SQVTM, CDR2 ANQGSEA. The ends were cut back, 0 bases at V and 2 bases at J, with 5 bases in the middle.

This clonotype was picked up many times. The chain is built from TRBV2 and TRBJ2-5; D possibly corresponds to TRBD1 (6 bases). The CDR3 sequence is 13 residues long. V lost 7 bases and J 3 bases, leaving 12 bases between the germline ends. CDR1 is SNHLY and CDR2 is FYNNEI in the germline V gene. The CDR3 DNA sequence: TGTGCCAGCACGAGGGACAAGGAAGAGACCCAGTACTTC. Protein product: CASTRDKEETQYF.

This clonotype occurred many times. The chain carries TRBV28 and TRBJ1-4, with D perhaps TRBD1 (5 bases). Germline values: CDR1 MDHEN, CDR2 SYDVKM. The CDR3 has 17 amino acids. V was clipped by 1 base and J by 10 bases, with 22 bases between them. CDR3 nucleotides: TGTGCCAGCAGTTTATATAGTGGCGCAGGGTTTTATGGAAAACTGTTTTTT. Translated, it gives CASSLYSGAGFYGKLFF.

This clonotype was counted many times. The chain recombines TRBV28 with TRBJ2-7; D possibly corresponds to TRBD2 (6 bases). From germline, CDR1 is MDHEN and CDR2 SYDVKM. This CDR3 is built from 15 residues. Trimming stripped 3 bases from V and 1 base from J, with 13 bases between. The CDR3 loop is CASSFGASASYEQYF. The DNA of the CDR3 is TGTGCCAGCAGTTTCGGAGCTAGCGCTTCCTACGAGCAGTACTTC.

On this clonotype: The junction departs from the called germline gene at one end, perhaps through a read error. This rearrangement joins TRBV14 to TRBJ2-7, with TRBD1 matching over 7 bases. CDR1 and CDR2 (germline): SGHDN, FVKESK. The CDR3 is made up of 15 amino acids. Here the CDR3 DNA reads TGTGCCAGCAGCCAAGAGACAGGGAGCTCCTACGAGCAGTCCTTC. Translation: CASSQETGSSYEQSF.

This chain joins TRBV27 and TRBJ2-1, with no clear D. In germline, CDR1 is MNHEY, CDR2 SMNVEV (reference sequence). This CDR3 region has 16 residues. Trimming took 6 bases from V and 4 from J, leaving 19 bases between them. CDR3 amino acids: CASSPSPRSSYNEQFF. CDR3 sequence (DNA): TGTGCCAGCAGCCCCTCCCCCAGGTCCTCTTACAATGAGCAGTTCTTC.

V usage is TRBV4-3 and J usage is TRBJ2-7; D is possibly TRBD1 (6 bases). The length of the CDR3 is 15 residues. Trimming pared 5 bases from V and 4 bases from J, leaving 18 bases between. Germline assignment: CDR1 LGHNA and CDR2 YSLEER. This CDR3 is CASSEKNRVRYEQYF. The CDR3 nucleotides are TGCGCCAGCAGCGAAAAAAACAGGGTCCGGTACGAGCAGTACTTC.